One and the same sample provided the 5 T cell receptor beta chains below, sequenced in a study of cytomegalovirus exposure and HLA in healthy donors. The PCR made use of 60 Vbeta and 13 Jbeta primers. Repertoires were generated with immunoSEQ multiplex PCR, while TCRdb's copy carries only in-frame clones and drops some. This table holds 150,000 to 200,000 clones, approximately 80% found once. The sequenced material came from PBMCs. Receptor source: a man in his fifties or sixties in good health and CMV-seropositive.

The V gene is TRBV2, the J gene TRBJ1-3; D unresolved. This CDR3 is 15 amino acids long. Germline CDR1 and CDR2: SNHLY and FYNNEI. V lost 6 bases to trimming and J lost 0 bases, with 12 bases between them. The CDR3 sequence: CASSPGVVSGNTIYF. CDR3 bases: TGTGCCAGCAGCCCAGGTGTGGTCTCTGGAAACACCATATATTTT.

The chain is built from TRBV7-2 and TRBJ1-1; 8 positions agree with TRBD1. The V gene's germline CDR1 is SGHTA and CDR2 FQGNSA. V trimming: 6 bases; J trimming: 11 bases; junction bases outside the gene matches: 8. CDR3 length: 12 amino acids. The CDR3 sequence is CASRGQDWWAFF. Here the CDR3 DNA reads TGTGCCAGCAGGGGACAGGATTGGTGGGCTTTCTTT.

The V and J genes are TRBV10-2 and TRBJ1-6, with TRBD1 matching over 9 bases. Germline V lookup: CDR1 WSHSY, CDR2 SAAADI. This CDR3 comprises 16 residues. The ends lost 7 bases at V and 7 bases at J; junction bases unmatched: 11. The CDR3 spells CASNIPDGTGNSPLHF. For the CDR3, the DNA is TGCGCCAGCAACATCCCCGACGGGACAGGGAATTCACCCCTCCACTTT.

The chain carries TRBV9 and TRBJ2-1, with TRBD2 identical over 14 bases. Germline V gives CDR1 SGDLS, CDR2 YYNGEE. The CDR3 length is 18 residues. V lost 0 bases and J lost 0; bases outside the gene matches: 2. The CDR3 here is CASSVGTSGGSSYNEQFF. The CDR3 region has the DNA TGTGCCAGCAGCGTAGGGACTAGCGGGGGGTCCTCCTACAATGAGCAGTTCTTC.

The CDR3 bases are TGTGCCAGCAGTTACCTAGGGGATCAGCCCCAGCATTTT. Protein product: CASSYLGDQPQHF. V usage is TRBV6-5 and J usage is TRBJ1-5, with D possibly being TRBD1 (5 bases). Germline CDR1 reads MNHEY; CDR2 reads SVGAGI. This CDR3 comprises 13 residues. V lost 2 bases and J lost 5, with 7 bases in between.